This T cell receptor (beta chain) came from a study of T cells after yellow fever vaccination. As regards this clonotype: Its antigen remains unidentified.

Whole-study results and caveats: Clonotypes shared by both compartments, CD4 and CD8, made up a small share. Sorted repertoires could include abundant contaminating clonotypes from bulk cells. Weaker in magnitude, the secondary response showed a faster peak on day 5 versus 15.

Germline values: CDR1 LGHNA, CDR2 YSLEER. The CDR3 runs to 16 residues. The V and J ends lost 0 bases and 5 bases respectively, with 16 bases between them. A single record per CDR3 protein comes from TCRdb applying MiXCR to the 5' RACE reads. The table includes approximately 550,000 distinct CDR3 sequences, about 14% detected once. The TCR sequence derives from a man between 25 and 39 years old who received the YFV17D yellow fever vaccine. The source was PBMCs, collected on the day of the yellow fever booster vaccination. J is TRBJ1-2 and V is TRBV4-3; D is uncertain. CDR3 amino acids: CASSQEAGDGNYGYTF. The DNA for the CDR3 is TGCGCCAGCAGCCAAGAAGCAGGAGACGGCAATTATGGCTACACCTTC.